The 25 T cell receptor beta chains in this list originate from one sample, sequenced in a study of CD8 T cells in ankylosing spondylitis. TCRdb analysed the 5' RACE reads with MiXCR anew, one entry per CDR3 protein. Of about 150,000 distinct CDR3 sequences detected, under 55% appear once; the ten largest clones hold nearly 15%. The sequencing sample was made of synovial fluid, either unsorted or a sorted T cell fraction (not recorded which). These receptors were taken from a male donor with ankylosing spondylitis.

V usage is TRBV28 and J usage is TRBJ2-7; maybe TRBD2 (5 bases). The germline V gene has CDR1 MDHEN and CDR2 SYDVKM. The CDR3 sequence is 16 residues long. V lost 7 bases and J 0 bases, leaving 19 bases between the germline ends. CDR3 loop: CASTPNDIASSYEQYF. CDR3 bases: TGTGCCAGCACCCCAAATGATATAGCGAGCTCCTACGAGCAGTACTTC.

This chain connects TRBV6-5 to TRBJ2-5; perhaps TRBD1 as D (6 bases). The V gene's germline CDR1 is MNHEY and CDR2 SVGAGI. The CDR3 consists of 12 residues. Deletions cut 8 bases from V and 12 bases from J, with 19 bases between. The chain's CDR3 is CASGTPEFNEYF. DNA of the CDR3: TGTGCCAGCGGGACACCGGAGTTTAATGAGTACTTC.

This chain joins TRBV13 and TRBJ2-5; a weak D match, TRBD2 (5 bases). The ends were cut back, 5 bases at V and 3 bases at J, with 16 bases in the middle. The CDR3 loop spans 15 amino acids. CDR1 and CDR2 (germline): PRHDT, FYEKMQ (reference sequence). CDR3 loop: CASSHEGDLKETQYF. CDR3 in DNA: TGTGCCAGCAGCCACGAGGGAGACCTTAAAGAGACCCAGTACTTC.

This clonotype has ten or more counts. The V gene is TRBV6-2 or TRBV6-3, the J gene TRBJ2-2, with TRBD1 matching over 8 bases. Trimming removed 9 bases from V and 5 bases from J; junction bases left unmatched: 5. In germline, CDR1 is MNHEY, CDR2 SVGEGT. This CDR3 has 13 amino acids. CDR3: CASKTGDTGELFF. The DNA for the CDR3 is TGTGCCAGTAAGACAGGGGATACCGGGGAGCTGTTTTTT.

This chain uses TRBV5-1 with TRBJ2-1; TRBD2 matches at 9 bases. CDR3 length: 15 amino acids. The V segment lost 1 base and the J segment 4 bases; nucleotides outside the gene matches: 3. Germline CDR1 SGHRS, CDR2 YFSETQ. CDR3 in DNA: TGCGCCAGCAGCTTGAGACTAGCGGCATACAATGAGCAGTTCTTC. Amino acid sequence: CASSLRLAAYNEQFF.

The genes are TRBV7-9 and TRBJ2-7, with D hard to call. Germline CDR1 reads SEHNR; CDR2 reads FQNEAQ (reference sequence). The V end was cut by 4 bases, the J end by 2 bases, with 18 bases between. This CDR3 contains 16 residues. CDR3 region: CASSSRTGPRPYEQYF. In DNA form, the CDR3 reads TGTGCCAGCAGCTCCCGGACCGGACCCCGACCCTACGAGCAGTACTTC. The variable domain in full, with the rest retrieved from reference TRBV7-9 and TRBJ2-7, is DTGVSQNPRHKITKRGQNVTFRCDPISEHNRLYWYRQTLGQGPEFLTYFQNEAQLEKSRLLSDRFSAERPKGSFSTLEIQRTEQGDSAMYLCASSSRTGPRPYEQYFGPGTRLTVT.

This clonotype was counted a single time. The chain recombines TRBV4-1 with TRBJ2-2; 8 bases line up with TRBD2. CDR3 length: 19 amino acids. Germline values: CDR1 MGHRA, CDR2 YSYEKL. J gave up 6 bases and V 1 base, and 16 bases lay outside the gene matches. For the CDR3, the DNA is TGCGCCAGCAGCCAAGGATTCTGGAGCGGGGGACCTCCCCCCGGGGAGCTGTTTTTT. Its protein is CASSQGFWSGGPPPGELFF.

The rearrangement joins TRBV9 to TRBJ1-2; D not certain. The V end lost 0 bases, the J end lost 0 bases, and 6 bases lay between the germline ends. The CDR3 covers 14 residues. Per germline, CDR1 SGDLS and CDR2 YYNGEE. The chain's CDR3 is CASSVGAANYGYTF. The CDR3 DNA follows: TGTGCCAGCAGCGTAGGGGCAGCTAACTATGGCTACACCTTC.

This clonotype showed up just a few times. The rearrangement links TRBV6-4 to TRBJ2-6; tentative D call: TRBD2 (6 bases). The CDR3 length is 18 residues. The germline V and J ends were trimmed by 0 bases and 0 bases, with 12 bases remaining between them. Looked up from germline, CDR1 is MRHNA and CDR2 is SNTAGT. The CDR3: CASSDSEGGPSGANVLTF. Here the CDR3 DNA reads TGTGCCAGCAGTGACTCGGAGGGAGGACCCTCTGGGGCCAACGTCCTGACTTTC.

This clonotype was counted between two and nine times. V usage is TRBV12-3 or TRBV12-4 and J usage is TRBJ1-3; weak D call: TRBD1 (5 bases). The CDR3 has 15 amino acids. The germline V and J ends were trimmed by 4 bases and 0 bases, with 10 bases remaining between them. Here the CDR3 DNA reads TGTGCCAGCAGTTCGTGGGGCACCTCTGGAAACACCATATATTTT. Protein product: CASSSWGTSGNTIYF.

The genes are TRBV20-1 and TRBJ2-7; D perhaps matches TRBD2 (6 bases). Looked up from germline, CDR1 is DFQATT and CDR2 is SNEGSKA (reference sequence). The CDR3 extends over 14 amino acids. V gave up 0 bases and J gave up 3 bases, with 12 bases separating them. The CDR3 nucleotides read TGCAGTGCTAGAGATCTGGCGGGATACTACGAGCAGTACTTC. This encodes CSARDLAGYYEQYF.

This clonotype was seen only a few times. The J gene is TRBJ2-3, the V gene TRBV20-1, with a possible D match to TRBD2 (5 bases). V lost 3 bases and J lost 0, with 10 bases in between. This CDR3 region has 14 residues. The germline gives CDR1 DFQATT, CDR2 SNEGSKA (reference sequence). CDR3 bases: TGCAGTGCTAGTTGGCGGGCTAGCACAGATACGCAGTATTTT. The encoded protein is CSASWRASTDTQYF.

This chain connects TRBV20-1 to TRBJ2-7; 10 bases line up with TRBD2. Germline CDR1 and CDR2: DFQATT and SNEGSKA (reference sequence). V shed 6 bases, J shed 4 bases, and the junction held 9 bases outside the gene matches. The CDR3 is made up of 14 amino acids. CDR3 coding DNA: TGCAGTGCCCCACCCAGCGGGAGGGGGTACGAGCAGTACTTC. Amino acids: CSAPPSGRGYEQYF.

This clonotype has just a few counts. DNA of the CDR3: TGTGCCAGCAGTTTATTGGTCGTGTTTCAGCCCCAGCATTTT. It specifies CASSLLVVFQPQHF. V and J are TRBV28 and TRBJ1-5, with unresolved D. CDR3 length: 14 residues. V was cut by 1 base and J by 6 bases, with 10 bases left in between. Germline loops: CDR1 MDHEN, CDR2 SYDVKM. The complete variable domain, with remaining parts taken from reference TRBV28 and TRBJ1-5, reads DVKVTQSSRYLVKRTGEKVFLECVQDMDHENMFWYRQDPGLGLRLIYFSYDVKMKEKGDIPEGYSVSREKKERFSLILESASTNQTSMYLCASSLLVVFQPQHFGDGTRLSIL.

The rearrangement links TRBV14 to TRBJ2-7; D gene unclear. V lost 0 bases and J 3 bases, leaving 6 bases between the germline ends. The CDR3 runs to 13 residues. The germline gives CDR1 SGHDN, CDR2 FVKESK. The CDR3 DNA follows: TGTGCCAGCAGCCAAGACAGAAACTACGAGCAGTACTTC. Residues: CASSQDRNYEQYF.

The chain combines TRBV20-1 with TRBJ2-1; 12 bases are a match to TRBD2. V was clipped by 0 bases and J by 4 bases; unmatched bases: 4. Germline assignment: CDR1 DFQATT and CDR2 SNEGSKA (reference sequence). The CDR3 runs 16 residues. The CDR3 sequence is CSAREGLAGHYNEQFF. CDR3 nucleotides: TGCAGTGCTAGAGAAGGACTAGCGGGACATTACAATGAGCAGTTCTTC.

V is TRBV12-3 or TRBV12-4 and J is TRBJ2-1, with D possibly matching TRBD2 (6 bases). Trimming stripped 5 bases from V and 8 bases from J, with 19 bases between. The CDR3 spans 15 residues. The CDR3 is CASSPPRTTRDEQFF. The CDR3 DNA is TGTGCCAGCAGTCCGCCCCGGACTACGCGGGATGAGCAGTTCTTC.

This clonotype showed up just a few times. The chain employs TRBV20-1 and TRBJ2-2; D unresolved. V was pared by 6 bases and J by 8 bases, with 13 bases between. The germline CDR1 and CDR2 sequences are DFQATT and SNEGSKA (reference sequence). The CDR3 loop spans 12 amino acids. For the CDR3, the DNA is TGCAGTGCCCGGAAGTGGGTGGGGGAGCTGTTTTTT. Translating it yields CSARKWVGELFF.

CDR3 residues: CATSDFSVRQETQYF. CDR3 nucleotide sequence: TGTGCCACCAGTGATTTTTCCGTTCGCCAAGAGACCCAGTACTTC. The rearrangement links TRBV24-1 to TRBJ2-5; D is undetermined. This CDR3 is built from 15 residues. V dropped 1 base and J dropped 1 base, with 9 bases sitting between them. Germline loops: CDR1 KGHDR, CDR2 SFDVKD.

V is TRBV7-2 and J is TRBJ2-7; D is undetermined. Trimming removed 2 bases from V and 2 bases from J, with 16 bases in between. Germline loops: CDR1 SGHTA, CDR2 FQGNSA. The CDR3 consists of 16 residues. The CDR3 region is CASSLFKGSATYEQYF. CDR3 DNA sequence: TGTGCCAGCAGCTTATTTAAGGGCTCGGCAACCTACGAGCAGTACTTC.

The CDR3: CASNSHREGPTEQYF. Written as DNA, the CDR3 is TGTGCCAGCAACTCACACCGGGAGGGCCCCACCGAGCAGTACTTC. V and J are TRBV6-1 and TRBJ2-7; 8 bases are a match to TRBD2. Per the germline V gene, CDR1 is MNHNS and CDR2 is SASEGT. This CDR3 has 15 residues. Unmatched junction bases numbered 14, after V lost 7 bases and J lost 6 bases.

The chain combines TRBV4-1 with TRBJ2-5; D is unclear. This CDR3 is built from 14 residues. Trimming pared 2 bases from V and 4 bases from J, leaving 11 bases between. Germline V lookup: CDR1 MGHRA, CDR2 YSYEKL. The CDR3, as DNA: TGCGCCAGCAGCCAACCCCGGGTTGGAGAGACCCAGTACTTC. Residues: CASSQPRVGETQYF.

The V and J genes are TRBV11-1 and TRBJ2-1, with TRBD2 matching over 10 bases. This CDR3 is built from 17 residues. Trimming took 2 bases from V and 0 from J; bases not matched to a gene: 4. Germline loops: CDR1 SGHAT, CDR2 FQDESV (reference sequence). CDR3 nucleotides: TGTGCCAGCAGCTTACCTGCTAGCGGGAGCTCCTACAATGAGCAGTTCTTC. Translating it yields CASSLPASGSSYNEQFF.

The rearrangement uses TRBV7-8 and TRBJ2-1; 9 positions agree with TRBD2. V shed 1 base and J 4 bases; nucleotides not matched to a gene: 5. The CDR3 consists of 16 residues. Germline V gene sequence: CDR1 SGHVS, CDR2 FQNEAQ. CDR3 in amino acids: CASSLVGAGGYNEQFF. CDR3 in DNA: TGTGCCAGCAGCTTAGTCGGGGCGGGAGGGTACAATGAGCAGTTCTTC. Looking up the rest from reference TRBV7-8 and TRBJ2-1 gives the full variable domain: GAGVSQSPRYKVAKRGQDVALRCDPISGHVSLFWYQQALGQGPEFLTYFQNEAQLDKSGLPSDRFFAERPEGSVSTLKIQRTQQEDSAVYLCASSLVGAGGYNEQFFGPGTRLTVL.

The chain has TRBV27 and TRBJ2-2; a possible D gene is TRBD2 (6 bases). This CDR3 is built from 15 residues. The V end lost 3 bases, the J end lost 5 bases, and 13 bases lay between the germline ends. Germline V gene data show CDR1 as MNHEY and CDR2 as SMNVEV (reference sequence). The CDR3 nucleotides are TGTGCCAGCAGTTTCATTCGTGGGGGGACCGGGGAGCTGTTTTTT. Translating gives CASSFIRGGTGELFF.